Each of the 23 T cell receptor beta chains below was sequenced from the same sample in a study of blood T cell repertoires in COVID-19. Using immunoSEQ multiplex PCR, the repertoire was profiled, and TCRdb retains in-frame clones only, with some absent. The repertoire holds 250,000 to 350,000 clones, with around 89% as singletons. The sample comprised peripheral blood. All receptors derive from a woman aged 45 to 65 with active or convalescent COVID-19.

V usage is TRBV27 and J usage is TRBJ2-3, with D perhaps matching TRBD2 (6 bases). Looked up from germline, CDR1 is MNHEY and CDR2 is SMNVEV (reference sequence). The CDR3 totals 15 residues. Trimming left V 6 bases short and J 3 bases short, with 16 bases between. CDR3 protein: CASRQLATATDTQYF. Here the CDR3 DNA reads TGTGCCAGCAGACAACTAGCCACGGCTACAGATACGCAGTATTTT.

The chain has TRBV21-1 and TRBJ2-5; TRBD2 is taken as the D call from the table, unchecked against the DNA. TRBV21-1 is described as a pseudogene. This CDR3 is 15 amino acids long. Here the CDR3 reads CASSTGGRAQETQYF. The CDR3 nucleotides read TGTGCCAGCAGCACGGGCGGGAGGGCCCAAGAGACCCAGTACTTC.

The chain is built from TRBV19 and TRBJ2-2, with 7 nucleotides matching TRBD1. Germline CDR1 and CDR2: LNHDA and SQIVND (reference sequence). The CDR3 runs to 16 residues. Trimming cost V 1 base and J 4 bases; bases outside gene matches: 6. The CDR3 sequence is CASSIVMGTATGELFF. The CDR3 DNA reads TGTGCCAGTAGTATAGTAATGGGGACAGCCACCGGGGAGCTGTTTTTT.

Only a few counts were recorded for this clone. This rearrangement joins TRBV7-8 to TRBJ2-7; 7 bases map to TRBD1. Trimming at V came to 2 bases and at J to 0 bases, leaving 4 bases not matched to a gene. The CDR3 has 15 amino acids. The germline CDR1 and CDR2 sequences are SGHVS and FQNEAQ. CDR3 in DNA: TGTGCCAGCAGCTTATATGGGACAGCCTCCTACGAGCAGTACTTC. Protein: CASSLYGTASYEQYF.

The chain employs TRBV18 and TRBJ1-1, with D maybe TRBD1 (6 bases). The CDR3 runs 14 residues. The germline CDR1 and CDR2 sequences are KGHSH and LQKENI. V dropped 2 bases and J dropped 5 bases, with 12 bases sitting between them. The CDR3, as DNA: TGTGCCAGCTCACCAGGGGGCGCCGGAACTGAAGCTTTCTTT. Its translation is CASSPGGAGTEAFF.

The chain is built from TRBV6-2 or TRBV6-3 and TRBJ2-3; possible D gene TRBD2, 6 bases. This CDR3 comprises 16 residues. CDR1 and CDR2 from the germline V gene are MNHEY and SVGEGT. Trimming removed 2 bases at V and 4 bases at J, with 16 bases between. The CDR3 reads CASSYGAGMRADTQYF. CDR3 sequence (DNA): TGTGCCAGCAGTTACGGCGCGGGGATGCGGGCAGATACGCAGTATTTT.

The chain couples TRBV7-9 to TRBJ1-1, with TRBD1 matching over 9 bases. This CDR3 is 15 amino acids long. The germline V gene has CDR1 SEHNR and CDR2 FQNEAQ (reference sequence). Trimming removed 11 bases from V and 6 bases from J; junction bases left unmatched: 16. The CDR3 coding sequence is TGTGCCCAAACAGGACAGGGGCTTGGGGAGTCTGAAGCTTTCTTT. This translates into CAQTGQGLGESEAFF. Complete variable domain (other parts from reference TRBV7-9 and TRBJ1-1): DTGVSQNPRHKITKRGQNVTFRCDPISEHNRLYWYRQTLGQGPEFLTYFQNEAQLEKSRLLSDRFSAERPKGSFSTLEIQRTEQGDSAMYLCAQTGQGLGESEAFFGQGTRLTVV.

The chain's CDR3 is CASSNRVNEQFF. The CDR3 nucleotides read TGTGCCAGCAGTAACAGGGTAAATGAGCAGTTCTTC. The J gene is TRBJ2-1, the V gene TRBV2; D possibly corresponds to TRBD1 (6 bases). CDR3 size: 12 residues. V was pared by 5 bases and J by 7 bases, with 9 bases between. Germline V gene sequence: CDR1 SNHLY, CDR2 FYNNEI.

For the CDR3, the DNA is TGTGCCAGCTCACCACCGATCTTACAGGGAAACTATGGCTACACCTTC. Amino acids: CASSPPILQGNYGYTF. The chain is built from TRBV18 and TRBJ1-2, with a tentative D call TRBD1 (6 bases). This CDR3 has 16 amino acids. Per the germline V gene, CDR1 is KGHSH and CDR2 is LQKENI. V lost 0 bases, J lost 2 bases, and 13 bases lay in between.

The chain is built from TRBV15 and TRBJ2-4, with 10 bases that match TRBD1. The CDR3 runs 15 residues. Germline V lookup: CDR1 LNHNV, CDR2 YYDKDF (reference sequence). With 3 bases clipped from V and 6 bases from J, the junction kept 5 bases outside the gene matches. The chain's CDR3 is CATSSARTGGNIQYF. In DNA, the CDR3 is TGTGCCACCAGCAGCGCAAGGACAGGGGGAAACATTCAGTACTTC.

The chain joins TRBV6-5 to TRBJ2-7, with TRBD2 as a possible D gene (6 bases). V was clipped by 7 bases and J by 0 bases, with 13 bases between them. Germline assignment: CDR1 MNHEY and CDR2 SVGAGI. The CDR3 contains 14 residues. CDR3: CASTRMGGSYEQYF. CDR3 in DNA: TGTGCCAGCACCCGGATGGGGGGCTCCTACGAGCAGTACTTC.

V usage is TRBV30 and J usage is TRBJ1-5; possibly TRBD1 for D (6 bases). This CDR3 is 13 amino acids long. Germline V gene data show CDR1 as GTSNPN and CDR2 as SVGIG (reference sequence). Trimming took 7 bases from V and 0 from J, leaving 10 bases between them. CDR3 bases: TGTGCCTTTCGAGGGGGTAGCAATCAGCCCCAGCATTTT. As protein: CAFRGGSNQPQHF.

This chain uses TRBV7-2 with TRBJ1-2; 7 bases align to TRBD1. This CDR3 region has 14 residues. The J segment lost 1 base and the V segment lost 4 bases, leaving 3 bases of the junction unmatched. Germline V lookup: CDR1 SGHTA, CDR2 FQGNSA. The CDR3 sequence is CASSYTGDNYGYTF. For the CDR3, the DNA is TGTGCCAGCAGCTATACAGGGGATAACTATGGCTACACCTTC.

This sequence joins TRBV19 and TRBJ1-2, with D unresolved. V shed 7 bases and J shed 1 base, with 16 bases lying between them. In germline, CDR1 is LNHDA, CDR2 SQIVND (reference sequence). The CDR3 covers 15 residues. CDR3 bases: TGTGCCAGTACCTCCGGCGGGGTCAGTAACTATGGCTACACCTTC. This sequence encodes CASTSGGVSNYGYTF.

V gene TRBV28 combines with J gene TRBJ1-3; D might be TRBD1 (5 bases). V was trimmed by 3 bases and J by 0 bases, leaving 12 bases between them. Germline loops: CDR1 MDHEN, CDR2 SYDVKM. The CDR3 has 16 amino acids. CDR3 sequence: CASSLGGLSSGNTIYF. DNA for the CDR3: TGTGCCAGCAGTTTGGGGGGGTTGAGCTCTGGAAACACCATATATTTT.

The CDR3 DNA sequence: TGTGCCAGCAGCCAAGATCGGCGGGAGACCCAGTACTTC. Its protein product is CASSQDRRETQYF. This chain links TRBV4-2 with TRBJ2-5; no firm D call. Trimming pared 0 bases from V and 5 bases from J, leaving 7 bases between. From germline, CDR1 is LGHNA and CDR2 YNFKEQ. CDR3 length: 13 amino acids.

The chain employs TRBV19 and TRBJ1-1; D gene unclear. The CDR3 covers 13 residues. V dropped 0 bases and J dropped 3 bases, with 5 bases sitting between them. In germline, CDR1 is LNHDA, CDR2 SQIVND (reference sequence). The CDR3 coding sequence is TGTGCCAGTAGTATAGAGCGGGACACTGAAGCTTTCTTT. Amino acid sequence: CASSIERDTEAFF.

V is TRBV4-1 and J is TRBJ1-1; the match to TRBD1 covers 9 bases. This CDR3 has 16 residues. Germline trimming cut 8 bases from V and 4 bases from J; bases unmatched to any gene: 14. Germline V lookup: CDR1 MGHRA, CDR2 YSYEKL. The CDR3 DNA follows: TGCGCCAGCTCACAGGGTAGGACAGGGGTGAGCACTGAAGCTTTCTTT. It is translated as CASSQGRTGVSTEAFF.

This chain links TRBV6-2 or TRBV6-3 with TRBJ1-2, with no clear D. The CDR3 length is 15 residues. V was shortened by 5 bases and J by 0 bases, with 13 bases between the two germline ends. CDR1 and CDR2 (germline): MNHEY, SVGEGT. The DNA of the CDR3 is TGTGCCAGCAGTCGAGACGGGAATCCTAACTATGGCTACACCTTC. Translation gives CASSRDGNPNYGYTF.

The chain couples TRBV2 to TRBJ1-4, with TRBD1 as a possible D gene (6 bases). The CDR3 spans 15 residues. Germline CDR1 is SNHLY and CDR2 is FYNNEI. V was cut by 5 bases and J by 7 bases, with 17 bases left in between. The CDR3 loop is CASSRKGGQGEKLFF. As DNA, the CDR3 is TGTGCCAGCAGTCGAAAGGGGGGGCAGGGTGAAAAACTGTTTTTT.

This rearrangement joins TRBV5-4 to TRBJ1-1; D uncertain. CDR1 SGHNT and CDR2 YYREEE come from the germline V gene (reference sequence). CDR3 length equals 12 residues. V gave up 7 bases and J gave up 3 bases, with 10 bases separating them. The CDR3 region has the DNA TGTGCCAGCGCTGACATGGACACTGAAGCTTTCTTT. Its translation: CASADMDTEAFF.

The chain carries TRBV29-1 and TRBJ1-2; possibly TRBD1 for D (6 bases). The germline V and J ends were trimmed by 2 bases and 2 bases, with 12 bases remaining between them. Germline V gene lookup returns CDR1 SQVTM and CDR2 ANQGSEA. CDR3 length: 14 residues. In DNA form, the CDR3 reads TGCAGCGTTGAACCGGCAGGGGCAAACTATGGCTACACCTTC. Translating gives CSVEPAGANYGYTF.

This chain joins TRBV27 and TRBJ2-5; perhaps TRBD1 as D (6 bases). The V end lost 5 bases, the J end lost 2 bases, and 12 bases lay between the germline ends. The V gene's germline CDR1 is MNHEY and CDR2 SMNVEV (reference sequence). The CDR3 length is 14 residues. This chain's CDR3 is CASSQQTGQETQYF. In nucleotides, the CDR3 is TGTGCCAGCAGTCAACAGACAGGTCAAGAGACCCAGTACTTC.